Listed below are T cell receptor beta chains from one sample, sequenced in a study of shared clonotypes between healthy human individuals. Sequencing was performed with immunoSEQ multiplex PCR; in TCRdb, only in-frame clones are kept and a portion is missing. The data show millions of clones, 85% to 95% seen once. Material: naive CD8+ T cells from PBMCs. Source of these receptors: a man aged 18 to 29 in good health. Some clones in this sample may be carry-over from other donors' samples. The CDR3 runs from the conserved cysteine through the conserved F or W. Fields, in order: V gene, D gene, J gene, clone size, CDR3 DNA, CDR3 protein. A D gene is named only where the DNA matches it firmly. Clone size is stated in some rows and not others, as once, few, many or a class when expanded.

V gene: TRBV6-4; D gene: TRBD2; J gene: TRBJ2-7; clone size: -; CDR3 DNA: TGTGCCAGCAGCGGTGGGTGGGCTAGCGGGTCCTACGAGCAGTACTTC; CDR3 protein: CASSGGWASGSYEQYF
V gene: TRBV9; D gene: -; J gene: TRBJ1-2; clone size: -; CDR3 DNA: TGTGCCAGCAGCGTATCCCAGAGCTCTAACTATGGCTACACCTTC; CDR3 protein: CASSVSQSSNYGYTF
V gene: TRBV10-3; D gene: -; J gene: TRBJ2-7; clone size: -; CDR3 DNA: TGTGCCATCAGTGAGCCTCTGAAATCCGGGCCCTACGAGCAGTACTTC; CDR3 protein: CAISEPLKSGPYEQYF
V gene: TRBV4-1; D gene: -; J gene: TRBJ1-1; clone size: few; CDR3 DNA: TGCGCCAGCAGCCAAGTGGAGGGGAACACTGAAGCTTTCTTT; CDR3 protein: CASSQVEGNTEAFF
V gene: TRBV9; D gene: TRBD2; J gene: TRBJ2-5; clone size: -; CDR3 DNA: TGTGCCAGCAGCACAGGACTAGCGGCGAGCTTGGAGACCCAGTACTTC; CDR3 protein: CASSTGLAASLETQYF
V gene: TRBV7-9; D gene: TRBD1; J gene: TRBJ1-2; clone size: -; CDR3 DNA: TGTGCCAGCAGCCCCGGGACAGGGTCATATGGCTACACCTTC; CDR3 protein: CASSPGTGSYGYTF
V gene: TRBV9; D gene: -; J gene: TRBJ2-7; clone size: -; CDR3 DNA: TGTGCCAGCAGCGTAGGTTTTAGGTCCTACGAGCAGTACTTC; CDR3 protein: CASSVGFRSYEQYF
V gene: TRBV7-9; D gene: -; J gene: TRBJ2-3; clone size: once; CDR3 DNA: TGTGCCAGCAGCCGGGACCGCACAGATACGCAGTATTTT; CDR3 protein: CASSRDRTDTQYF
V gene: TRBV5-6; D gene: -; J gene: TRBJ1-3; clone size: -; CDR3 DNA: TGTGCCAGCAGCTTACAAGACTCTGGAAACACCATATATTTT; CDR3 protein: CASSLQDSGNTIYF
V gene: TRBV9; D gene: TRBD1; J gene: TRBJ1-4; clone size: -; CDR3 DNA: TGTGCCAGCAGCGATCCCGGGACAGGGTGGGGAGAAAAACTGTTTTTT; CDR3 protein: CASSDPGTGWGEKLFF
V gene: TRBV11-2; D gene: TRBD1; J gene: TRBJ2-1; clone size: -; CDR3 DNA: TGTGCCAGCAGCTACCGACAGGGAAGTGAGCAGTTCTTC; CDR3 protein: CASSYRQGSEQFF
V gene: TRBV28; D gene: TRBD2; J gene: TRBJ2-3; clone size: -; CDR3 DNA: TGTGCCAGCAGTTTATTCGTCCGGCTAGCGGGAGGAGAAGGGACAGATACGCAGTATTTT; CDR3 protein: CASSLFVRLAGGEGTDTQYF
V gene: TRBV28; D gene: -; J gene: TRBJ2-2; clone size: -; CDR3 DNA: TGTGTCAGCCGAAGGTCAATACGGAACACCGGGGAGCTGTTTTTT; CDR3 protein: CVSRRSIRNTGELFF
V gene: TRBV4-3; D gene: -; J gene: TRBJ2-1; clone size: -; CDR3 DNA: TGCGCCAGCAGCCACCTGGTTGACACCTACAATGAGCAGTTCTTC; CDR3 protein: CASSHLVDTYNEQFF
V gene: TRBV7-9; D gene: TRBD1; J gene: TRBJ1-6; clone size: -; CDR3 DNA: TGTGCCAGCAGCTCCGGACAGGAAGTCTCCTATAATTCACCCCTCCACTTT; CDR3 protein: CASSSGQEVSYNSPLHF
V gene: TRBV27; D gene: -; J gene: TRBJ1-2; clone size: -; CDR3 DNA: TGTGCCAGCTACACAGGAGTCTCGGGGGGCTACACGTTC; CDR3 protein: CASYTGVSGGYTF
V gene: TRBV4-1; D gene: -; J gene: TRBJ1-5; clone size: -; CDR3 DNA: TGCGCCAGCAGCCAAGAAGAAAGGGGGAATCAGCCCCAGCATTTT; CDR3 protein: CASSQEERGNQPQHF
V gene: TRBV19; D gene: TRBD2; J gene: TRBJ2-1; clone size: -; CDR3 DNA: TGTGCCAGTAAGCTGGGGGAGGGGAGTAGTGAGCAGTTCTTC; CDR3 protein: CASKLGEGSSEQFF
V gene: TRBV9; D gene: TRBD2; J gene: TRBJ2-7; clone size: -; CDR3 DNA: TGTGCCAGCAGCCCCAGCGGGACTAGCGGTTCCTACGAGCAGTACTTC; CDR3 protein: CASSPSGTSGSYEQYF
V gene: TRBV27; D gene: -; J gene: TRBJ1-1; clone size: few; CDR3 DNA: TGTGCCAGCCGGGAAGGGGCTGAAGCTTTCTTT; CDR3 protein: CASREGAEAFF
V gene: TRBV28; D gene: -; J gene: TRBJ1-2; clone size: once; CDR3 DNA: TGTGCCAGCACCCCCGCGGAAGTATATGGCTACACCTTC; CDR3 protein: CASTPAEVYGYTF
V gene: TRBV4-1; D gene: TRBD1; J gene: TRBJ2-7; clone size: -; CDR3 DNA: TGCGCCAGCAGCCAGAGGGACAGGGGCTACGAGCAGTACTTC; CDR3 protein: CASSQRDRGYEQYF
V gene: TRBV5-1; D gene: -; J gene: TRBJ2-7; clone size: -; CDR3 DNA: TGCGCCAGCAGCCTTGACGGACTCTCCTACGAGCAGTACTTC; CDR3 protein: CASSLDGLSYEQYF
V gene: TRBV7-9; D gene: -; J gene: TRBJ1-5; clone size: -; CDR3 DNA: TGTGCCAGCAGCTTAGGGGGGGGAAGTCAGCCCCAGCATTTT; CDR3 protein: CASSLGGGSQPQHF
V gene: TRBV4-1; D gene: -; J gene: TRBJ2-7; clone size: -; CDR3 DNA: TGCGCCAGCAGCCAAGATTGGAGGAGCCCTAATGTGGAGCAGTACTTC; CDR3 protein: CASSQDWRSPNVEQYF
V gene: TRBV6-5; D gene: -; J gene: TRBJ2-3; clone size: -; CDR3 DNA: TGTGCCAGCAGTTACTCGGGGGAAGCCACAGATACGCAGTATTTT; CDR3 protein: CASSYSGEATDTQYF
V gene: TRBV28; D gene: TRBD1; J gene: TRBJ1-2; clone size: once; CDR3 DNA: TGTGCCAGCAGTTTCGGTAGGGGGCTTGGTGGCTACACCTTC; CDR3 protein: CASSFGRGLGGYTF
V gene: TRBV7-3; D gene: -; J gene: TRBJ1-5; clone size: -; CDR3 DNA: TGTGCCAGCAGCTTAACGGGAGGGAGCAATCAGCCCCAGCATTTT; CDR3 protein: CASSLTGGSNQPQHF
V gene: TRBV19; D gene: -; J gene: TRBJ2-1; clone size: -; CDR3 DNA: TGTGCCAGTAGTATAAGGCCAGCGGGCCGAGGGTTTGGCAATGAGCAGTTCTTC; CDR3 protein: CASSIRPAGRGFGNEQFF
V gene: TRBV19; D gene: TRBD1; J gene: TRBJ1-1; clone size: -; CDR3 DNA: TGTGCCAGTAGTATTCTTGGCCAGGGGGTGTGGGCTTTCTTT; CDR3 protein: CASSILGQGVWAFF
V gene: TRBV7-8; D gene: -; J gene: TRBJ2-7; clone size: -; CDR3 DNA: TGTGCCAGCAGCCCAGGGGTCACCTACGAGCAGTACTTC; CDR3 protein: CASSPGVTYEQYF
V gene: TRBV6-1; D gene: -; J gene: TRBJ2-2; clone size: -; CDR3 DNA: TGTGCCACGGGACGCACGAACACCGGGGAGCTGTTTTTT; CDR3 protein: CATGRTNTGELFF
V gene: TRBV21-1; D gene: -; J gene: TRBJ2-7; clone size: -; CDR3 DNA: TGTGCCAGCAGCAACCAGGGGTCACCCGCCCGCGAGCAGTACTTC; CDR3 protein: CASSNQGSPAREQYF
V gene: TRBV28; D gene: -; J gene: TRBJ1-2; clone size: few; CDR3 DNA: TGTGCCAGCAGTGGCTTACGGAACTATGGCTACACCTTC; CDR3 protein: CASSGLRNYGYTF
V gene: TRBV10-3; D gene: -; J gene: TRBJ2-2; clone size: -; CDR3 DNA: TGTGCCATCAGAGGGGAGTCCACCGGGGAGCTGTTTTTT; CDR3 protein: CAIRGESTGELFF
V gene: TRBV4-1; D gene: -; J gene: TRBJ2-5; clone size: -; CDR3 DNA: TGCGCCAGCAGCCAAAGGGGAGAATTGGGGACCCAGTACTTC; CDR3 protein: CASSQRGELGTQYF
V gene: TRBV6-7; D gene: TRBD1; J gene: TRBJ1-4; clone size: -; CDR3 DNA: TGTGCCAGCGGCTCCGACAGGGGTAATGAAAAACTGTTTTTT; CDR3 protein: CASGSDRGNEKLFF
V gene: TRBV7-9; D gene: -; J gene: TRBJ1-1; clone size: -; CDR3 DNA: TGTGCCAGCAGCTCACCAGTCAGCGGGGGCCCTGAAGCTTTCTTT; CDR3 protein: CASSSPVSGGPEAFF
V gene: TRBV2; D gene: TRBD1; J gene: TRBJ2-6; clone size: -; CDR3 DNA: TGTGCCAGCCGCGACAGGGCAGCCAACGTCCTGACTTTC; CDR3 protein: CASRDRAANVLTF
V gene: TRBV6-4; D gene: -; J gene: TRBJ2-7; clone size: -; CDR3 DNA: TGTGCCATCACCCTACGCGAGTTGGACAGCCGAACCTACGAGCAGTACTTC; CDR3 protein: CAITLRELDSRTYEQYF
V gene: TRBV28; D gene: -; J gene: TRBJ1-1; clone size: -; CDR3 DNA: TGTGCCAGCAGTTTAAGGTCCCCGAACACTGAAGCTTTCTTT; CDR3 protein: CASSLRSPNTEAFF
V gene: TRBV5-6; D gene: TRBD1; J gene: TRBJ1-2; clone size: -; CDR3 DNA: TGTGCCAGCAGCTTGGGGACAGGGGTTGGGAATGGCTACACCTTC; CDR3 protein: CASSLGTGVGNGYTF
V gene: TRBV29-1; D gene: -; J gene: TRBJ1-2; clone size: few; CDR3 DNA: TGCAGCGTTAAGATGGAAACTAACTATGGCTACACCTTC; CDR3 protein: CSVKMETNYGYTF
V gene: TRBV5-1; D gene: TRBD1; J gene: TRBJ1-1; clone size: -; CDR3 DNA: TGCGCCAGCAGCTTGGCAGGGGGACTCACTGAAGCTTTCTTT; CDR3 protein: CASSLAGGLTEAFF
V gene: TRBV29-1; D gene: -; J gene: TRBJ2-1; clone size: -; CDR3 DNA: TGCAGCGTCCTGGACTACCCAGGGGTCTCCTACAATGAGCAGTTCTTC; CDR3 protein: CSVLDYPGVSYNEQFF
V gene: TRBV28; D gene: -; J gene: TRBJ1-5; clone size: -; CDR3 DNA: TGTGCCAGCAGTCTCCAGGGGTACAATCAGCCCCAGCATTTT; CDR3 protein: CASSLQGYNQPQHF
V gene: TRBV7-9; D gene: -; J gene: TRBJ1-1; clone size: -; CDR3 DNA: TGTGCCAGCAGCTTAGCGGTCGGAAACACTGAAGCTTTCTTT; CDR3 protein: CASSLAVGNTEAFF
V gene: TRBV27; D gene: TRBD1; J gene: TRBJ1-1; clone size: -; CDR3 DNA: TGTGCCAGCAGTTTAAGGGACAGTCGCACTGAAGCTTTCTTT; CDR3 protein: CASSLRDSRTEAFF
V gene: TRBV29-1; D gene: -; J gene: TRBJ1-4; clone size: -; CDR3 DNA: TGCAGCGTTAGGGGGGACAAGTCTGGAGCCGGAGACTCAGGAAAACTGTTTTTT; CDR3 protein: CSVRGDKSGAGDSGKLFF
V gene: TRBV7-9; D gene: -; J gene: TRBJ2-7; clone size: -; CDR3 DNA: TGTGCCAGCAGCTCATCAACAGGGTACCCCTCCTACGAGCAGTACTTC; CDR3 protein: CASSSSTGYPSYEQYF
V gene: TRBV27; D gene: -; J gene: TRBJ2-7; clone size: -; CDR3 DNA: TGTGCCAGCAGCCTAGAGGGCAGGGCCTACGAGCAGTACTTC; CDR3 protein: CASSLEGRAYEQYF
V gene: TRBV5-8; D gene: TRBD2; J gene: TRBJ2-7; clone size: -; CDR3 DNA: TGTGCCAGCACCCATGACTTAGCGGGAGGGCCGGTTGAGCAGTACTTC; CDR3 protein: CASTHDLAGGPVEQYF
V gene: TRBV27; D gene: TRBD1; J gene: TRBJ2-3; clone size: -; CDR3 DNA: TGTGCCAGCAGTTTGCCAGGGGGCGGCGCAGATACGCAGTATTTT; CDR3 protein: CASSLPGGGADTQYF
V gene: TRBV7-9; D gene: TRBD1; J gene: TRBJ2-2; clone size: -; CDR3 DNA: TGTGCCAGCAGTTCCTATCCCAGGACAGGGGGGAGCACCGGGGAGCTGTTTTTT; CDR3 protein: CASSSYPRTGGSTGELFF